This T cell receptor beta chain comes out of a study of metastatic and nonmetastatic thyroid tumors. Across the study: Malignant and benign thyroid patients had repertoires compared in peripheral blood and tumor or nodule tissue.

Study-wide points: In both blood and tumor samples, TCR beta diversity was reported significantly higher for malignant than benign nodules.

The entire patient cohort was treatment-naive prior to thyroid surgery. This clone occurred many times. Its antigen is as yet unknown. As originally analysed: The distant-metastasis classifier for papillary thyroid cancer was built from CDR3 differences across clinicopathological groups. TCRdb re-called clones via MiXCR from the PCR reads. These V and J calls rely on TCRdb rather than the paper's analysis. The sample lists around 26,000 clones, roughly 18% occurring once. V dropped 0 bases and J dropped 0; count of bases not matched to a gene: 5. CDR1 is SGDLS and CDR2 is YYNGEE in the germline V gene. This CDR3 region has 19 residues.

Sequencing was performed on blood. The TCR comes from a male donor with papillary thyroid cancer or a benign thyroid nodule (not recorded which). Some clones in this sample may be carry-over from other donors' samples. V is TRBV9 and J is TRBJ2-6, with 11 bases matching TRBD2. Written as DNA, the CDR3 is TGTGCCAGCAGCGTAGAGAGGACTAGCGGGTACTCTGGGGCCAACGTCCTGACTTTC. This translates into CASSVERTSGYSGANVLTF.